A selection of T cell receptor beta chains follows, all from one sample in a study of T-cell reconstitution after alpha-beta-depleted transplantation in children. TCRdb called the PCR reads again in MiXCR, with one record for every CDR3 protein. Here the sample spans 490,000 or so distinct CDR3 sequences, roughly an eighth being singletons. The source was PBMCs from the stem cell graft donor, collected from the stem cell graft. The receptors were gathered from a human donor who donated a stem cell graft to a child with combined immunodeficiency. CDR3s include the opening cysteine and the closing phenylalanine or tryptophan. The order of the fields is J gene, clone size, D gene, CDR3 length, V gene, CDR3 protein, CDR3 DNA. D genes are given only for firm matches. Some rows have no size entry. The others give once, few or many, or a class for an expanded clone.

J gene: TRBJ2-1
clone size: many
D gene: .
CDR3 length: 14
V gene: TRBV4-3
CDR3 protein: CASSQVRTENEQFF
CDR3 DNA: TGCGCCAGCAGCCAAGTTAGGACCGAGAATGAGCAGTTCTTC

J gene: TRBJ2-3
clone size: few
D gene: .
CDR3 length: 15
V gene: TRBV11-2
CDR3 protein: CASSLGGVNTDTQYF
CDR3 DNA: TGTGCCAGCAGCCTCGGGGGCGTTAACACAGATACGCAGTATTTT

J gene: TRBJ1-4
clone size: .
D gene: TRBD1
CDR3 length: 14
V gene: TRBV5-1
CDR3 protein: CASSSGQGLEKLFF
CDR3 DNA: TGCGCCAGCAGCTCGGGACAGGGCCTAGAAAAACTGTTTTTT

J gene: TRBJ2-7
clone size: .
D gene: TRBD2
CDR3 length: 16
V gene: TRBV9
CDR3 protein: CASSPGFSGIPYEQYF
CDR3 DNA: TGTGCCAGCAGCCCAGGGTTTAGCGGGATCCCCTACGAGCAGTACTTC

J gene: TRBJ2-7
clone size: few
D gene: .
CDR3 length: 14
V gene: TRBV7-9
CDR3 protein: CASSFTGSTYEQYF
CDR3 DNA: TGTGCCAGCAGCTTTACCGGATCAACCTACGAGCAGTACTTC

J gene: TRBJ2-7
clone size: many
D gene: TRBD2
CDR3 length: 14
V gene: TRBV15
CDR3 protein: CATSSPGLVYEQYF
CDR3 DNA: TGTGCCACCAGCTCCCCGGGACTAGTTTACGAGCAGTACTTC

J gene: TRBJ2-2
clone size: .
D gene: .
CDR3 length: 15
V gene: TRBV7-3
CDR3 protein: CASSLSGFSTGELFF
CDR3 DNA: TGTGCCAGCAGCTTAAGTGGTTTTAGCACCGGGGAGCTGTTTTTT

J gene: TRBJ2-3
clone size: .
D gene: TRBD2
CDR3 length: 16
V gene: TRBV3-1
CDR3 protein: CASSHALAGGADTQYF
CDR3 DNA: TGTGCCAGCAGCCACGCTCTAGCGGGAGGCGCAGATACGCAGTATTTT

J gene: TRBJ2-7
clone size: .
D gene: .
CDR3 length: 16
V gene: TRBV5-5
CDR3 protein: CPSSLVSAGLTYEQYF
CDR3 DNA: TGTCCCAGCAGCTTGGTTTCGGCAGGGTTAACCTACGAGCAGTACTTC

J gene: TRBJ1-1
clone size: .
D gene: TRBD1
CDR3 length: 12
V gene: TRBV20-1
CDR3 protein: CSARMWDREAFF
CDR3 DNA: TGCAGTGCTAGAATGTGGGACAGAGAAGCTTTCTTT

J gene: TRBJ2-1
clone size: few
D gene: TRBD2
CDR3 length: 21
V gene: TRBV6-2/TRBV6-3
CDR3 protein: CASSYSSIRAGESISYNEQFF
CDR3 DNA: TGTGCCAGCAGTTACTCGAGTATTCGCGCGGGAGAGTCGATCTCCTACAATGAGCAGTTCTTC

J gene: TRBJ2-2
clone size: .
D gene: .
CDR3 length: 16
V gene: TRBV4-2
CDR3 protein: CASSQDWPQNTGELFF
CDR3 DNA: TGTGCCAGCAGCCAAGATTGGCCACAGAACACCGGGGAGCTGTTTTTT

J gene: TRBJ2-7
clone size: many
D gene: TRBD1
CDR3 length: 12
V gene: TRBV20-1
CDR3 protein: CSAADRGDEQYF
CDR3 DNA: TGCAGTGCCGCGGACAGGGGCGACGAGCAGTACTTC

J gene: TRBJ2-3
clone size: few
D gene: .
CDR3 length: 15
V gene: TRBV4-3
CDR3 protein: CASSQDRVSTDTQYF
CDR3 DNA: TGCGCCAGCAGCCAAGACAGAGTCAGCACAGATACGCAGTATTTT

J gene: TRBJ2-7
clone size: .
D gene: TRBD1
CDR3 length: 13
V gene: TRBV5-1
CDR3 protein: CASSLDRGGEQYF
CDR3 DNA: TGCGCCAGCAGCTTGGACAGGGGCGGAGAGCAGTACTTC

J gene: TRBJ2-1
clone size: few
D gene: .
CDR3 length: 16
V gene: TRBV10-3
CDR3 protein: CAISDRMTRVHNEQFF
CDR3 DNA: TGTGCCATCAGTGACCGGATGACTAGGGTCCACAATGAGCAGTTCTTC

J gene: TRBJ2-6
clone size: .
D gene: TRBD1
CDR3 length: 17
V gene: TRBV28
CDR3 protein: CASSRRDRASGANVLTF
CDR3 DNA: TGTGCCAGCAGCCGACGGGACAGGGCCTCTGGGGCCAACGTCCTGACTTTC

J gene: TRBJ2-3
clone size: .
D gene: .
CDR3 length: 16
V gene: TRBV12-3/TRBV12-4
CDR3 protein: CASSLPSGRNTDTQYF
CDR3 DNA: TGTGCCAGCAGTCTTCCCTCGGGACGGAACACAGATACGCAGTATTTT

J gene: TRBJ2-3
clone size: .
D gene: TRBD2
CDR3 length: 17
V gene: TRBV12-3/TRBV12-4
CDR3 protein: CASSPYWTSGGPDTQYF
CDR3 DNA: TGTGCCAGCAGCCCCTACTGGACCAGCGGGGGTCCAGATACGCAGTATTTT

J gene: TRBJ2-7
clone size: .
D gene: .
CDR3 length: 16
V gene: TRBV1
CDR3 protein: CTSRVTSGRQADEQYF
CDR3 DNA: TGCACCAGCAGAGTGACTAGCGGGAGGCAGGCCGACGAGCAGTACTTC

J gene: TRBJ2-2
clone size: .
D gene: .
CDR3 length: 18
V gene: TRBV21-1
CDR3 protein: CASSNQTSQGAAAGELFF
CDR3 DNA: TGTGCCAGCAGCAACCAAACCTCACAGGGGGCGGCGGCCGGGGAGCTGTTTTTT

J gene: TRBJ2-1
clone size: few
D gene: TRBD2
CDR3 length: 16
V gene: TRBV12-3/TRBV12-4
CDR3 protein: CASSRPGGASYNEQFF
CDR3 DNA: TGTGCCAGCAGCCGCCCCGGGGGGGCCTCCTACAATGAGCAGTTCTTC

J gene: TRBJ2-5
clone size: few
D gene: TRBD2
CDR3 length: 15
V gene: TRBV5-1
CDR3 protein: CASSLTSGGRETQYF
CDR3 DNA: TGCGCCAGCAGCTTGACAAGCGGGGGGCGAGAGACCCAGTACTTC

J gene: TRBJ2-2
clone size: .
D gene: TRBD2
CDR3 length: 17
V gene: TRBV4-2
CDR3 protein: CASSPRTSGGAPGELLF
CDR3 DNA: TGTGCCAGCAGCCCACGGACTAGCGGGGGGGCCCCCGGGGAGCTGCTTTTT

J gene: TRBJ2-5
clone size: many
D gene: TRBD2
CDR3 length: 15
V gene: TRBV10-3
CDR3 protein: CAISETSGGQETQYF
CDR3 DNA: TGTGCCATCAGTGAGACTAGCGGGGGACAAGAGACCCAGTACTTC

J gene: TRBJ2-2
clone size: many
D gene: .
CDR3 length: 16
V gene: TRBV20-1
CDR3 protein: CSATDPVRQDTGELFF
CDR3 DNA: TGCAGTGCTACAGATCCAGTTAGACAGGACACCGGGGAGCTGTTTTTT

J gene: TRBJ1-2
clone size: few
D gene: .
CDR3 length: 13
V gene: TRBV12-3/TRBV12-4
CDR3 protein: CASRLRDSYGYTF
CDR3 DNA: TGTGCCAGCAGGCTAAGGGATTCGTATGGCTACACCTTC

J gene: TRBJ1-2
clone size: .
D gene: .
CDR3 length: 14
V gene: TRBV28
CDR3 protein: CACQSWEELYGYTF
CDR3 DNA: TGTGCCTGCCAATCTTGGGAGGAGCTATATGGCTACACCTTC

J gene: TRBJ2-3
clone size: few
D gene: TRBD2
CDR3 length: 16
V gene: TRBV5-1
CDR3 protein: CASSLMGLAGVDTQYF
CDR3 DNA: TGCGCCAGCAGCTTGATGGGACTAGCGGGGGTCGATACGCAGTATTTT

J gene: TRBJ1-3
clone size: .
D gene: TRBD1
CDR3 length: 14
V gene: TRBV12-3/TRBV12-4
CDR3 protein: CASSTGGGGNTIYF
CDR3 DNA: TGTGCCAGTTCGACAGGGGGCGGTGGAAACACCATATATTTT

J gene: TRBJ2-7
clone size: .
D gene: .
CDR3 length: 14
V gene: TRBV5-1
CDR3 protein: CASSFTHSTGEQYF
CDR3 DNA: TGCGCCAGCAGCTTCACCCACAGTACTGGCGAGCAGTACTTC

J gene: TRBJ2-7
clone size: .
D gene: TRBD1
CDR3 length: 13
V gene: TRBV27
CDR3 protein: CAKDRGDPYEQYF
CDR3 DNA: TGTGCCAAAGACAGGGGCGATCCCTACGAGCAGTACTTC

J gene: TRBJ2-7
clone size: many
D gene: .
CDR3 length: 17
V gene: TRBV6-2/TRBV6-3
CDR3 protein: CASTRNTPTGPRHEQYF
CDR3 DNA: TGTGCCAGCACCCGCAATACCCCCACAGGACCTAGGCACGAGCAGTACTTC

J gene: TRBJ2-7
clone size: many
D gene: TRBD2
CDR3 length: 15
V gene: TRBV7-2
CDR3 protein: CASSRTSVRGYEQYF
CDR3 DNA: TGTGCCAGCAGCAGAACTAGCGTAAGGGGCTACGAGCAGTACTTC

J gene: TRBJ1-2
clone size: few
D gene: .
CDR3 length: 16
V gene: TRBV12-3/TRBV12-4
CDR3 protein: CASSKTHPGGAYGYTF
CDR3 DNA: TGTGCCAGCAGTAAGACACACCCTGGGGGTGCCTATGGCTACACCTTC

J gene: TRBJ2-1
clone size: .
D gene: TRBD2
CDR3 length: 16
V gene: TRBV4-3
CDR3 protein: CASSQRVLAGGAEQFF
CDR3 DNA: TGCGCCAGCAGCCAAAGGGTTCTAGCGGGAGGTGCTGAGCAGTTCTTC

J gene: TRBJ2-1
clone size: few
D gene: TRBD2
CDR3 length: 14
V gene: TRBV20-1
CDR3 protein: CSATRLAGGNEQFF
CDR3 DNA: TGCAGTGCTACTAGATTAGCGGGAGGTAATGAGCAGTTCTTC

J gene: TRBJ2-2
clone size: many
D gene: .
CDR3 length: 13
V gene: TRBV12-3/TRBV12-4
CDR3 protein: CASSLRFAGELFF
CDR3 DNA: TGTGCCAGCAGCCTCAGATTTGCCGGGGAGCTGTTTTTT

J gene: TRBJ2-2
clone size: .
D gene: TRBD1
CDR3 length: 15
V gene: TRBV12-3/TRBV12-4
CDR3 protein: CASSEDRGGTGELFF
CDR3 DNA: TGTGCCAGCAGTGAGGACAGGGGCGGCACCGGGGAGCTGTTTTTT

J gene: TRBJ2-2
clone size: many
D gene: TRBD2
CDR3 length: 12
V gene: TRBV29-1
CDR3 protein: CSVEEGGRELFF
CDR3 DNA: TGCAGCGTTGAAGAGGGAGGGCGGGAGCTGTTTTTT

J gene: TRBJ2-7
clone size: many
D gene: TRBD2
CDR3 length: 14
V gene: TRBV15
CDR3 protein: CATSRDGTTYEQYF
CDR3 DNA: TGTGCCACCAGCAGGGACGGGACTACCTACGAGCAGTACTTC

J gene: TRBJ2-3
clone size: .
D gene: TRBD1
CDR3 length: 15
V gene: TRBV29-1
CDR3 protein: CSVAGQGIATDTQYF
CDR3 DNA: TGCAGCGTTGCCGGACAGGGGATCGCCACAGATACGCAGTATTTT

J gene: TRBJ2-1
clone size: many
D gene: TRBD2
CDR3 length: 15
V gene: TRBV27
CDR3 protein: CASTLLELAGKLQFF
CDR3 DNA: TGTGCCAGCACCCTACTGGAACTAGCGGGGAAGTTGCAGTTCTTC

J gene: TRBJ2-3
clone size: few
D gene: TRBD2
CDR3 length: 16
V gene: TRBV5-6
CDR3 protein: CASSPVGSGSTDTQYF
CDR3 DNA: TGTGCCAGCAGCCCGGTGGGTAGCGGGAGCACAGATACGCAGTATTTT

J gene: TRBJ1-6
clone size: .
D gene: .
CDR3 length: 15
V gene: TRBV15
CDR3 protein: CATSRETSSGSPLHF
CDR3 DNA: TGTGCCACCAGCAGAGAGACCTCCTCGGGATCACCCCTCCACTTT

J gene: TRBJ2-2
clone size: few
D gene: TRBD1
CDR3 length: 15
V gene: TRBV10-3
CDR3 protein: CAISRQGADTGELFF
CDR3 DNA: TGTGCCATCAGCCGCCAGGGGGCTGACACCGGGGAGCTGTTTTTT

J gene: TRBJ2-1
clone size: many
D gene: TRBD2
CDR3 length: 17
V gene: TRBV12-3/TRBV12-4
CDR3 protein: CASSLALSGSGYNEQFF
CDR3 DNA: TGTGCCAGCAGTTTAGCCCTAAGCGGGAGTGGGTACAATGAGCAGTTCTTC

J gene: TRBJ2-1
clone size: few
D gene: .
CDR3 length: 15
V gene: TRBV7-9
CDR3 protein: CASSSHRDGHNEQFF
CDR3 DNA: TGTGCCAGCAGCTCACACAGAGACGGCCACAATGAGCAGTTCTTC

J gene: TRBJ2-1
clone size: .
D gene: TRBD2
CDR3 length: 12
V gene: TRBV19
CDR3 protein: CASAGELNEQFF
CDR3 DNA: TGTGCCTCCGCGGGGGAACTCAATGAGCAGTTCTTC

J gene: TRBJ2-6
clone size: .
D gene: .
CDR3 length: 18
V gene: TRBV5-1
CDR3 protein: CASSLQGSRLGGANVLTF
CDR3 DNA: TGCGCCAGCAGCTTGCAGGGGTCCCGTCTAGGTGGGGCCAACGTCCTGACTTTC

J gene: TRBJ1-5
clone size: .
D gene: TRBD1
CDR3 length: 16
V gene: TRBV27
CDR3 protein: CASSPDRAGSNQPQHF
CDR3 DNA: TGTGCCAGCAGTCCAGACAGGGCAGGGAGCAATCAGCCCCAGCATTTT

J gene: TRBJ2-7
clone size: .
D gene: TRBD1
CDR3 length: 13
V gene: TRBV3-1
CDR3 protein: CASSSQRDSEQYF
CDR3 DNA: TGTGCCAGCAGCTCCCAGAGGGACAGCGAGCAGTACTTC

J gene: TRBJ2-3
clone size: many
D gene: .
CDR3 length: 15
V gene: TRBV28
CDR3 protein: CASSLWALGTDTQYF
CDR3 DNA: TGTGCCAGCAGTTTATGGGCGCTCGGCACAGATACGCAGTATTTT

J gene: TRBJ2-7
clone size: few
D gene: TRBD2
CDR3 length: 18
V gene: TRBV14
CDR3 protein: CASSQGMASGRSQLGQYF
CDR3 DNA: TGTGCCAGCAGCCAAGGAATGGCTAGCGGGAGGTCTCAACTGGGGCAGTACTTC

J gene: TRBJ2-1
clone size: .
D gene: .
CDR3 length: 16
V gene: TRBV18
CDR3 protein: CASSPVAGPTYNEQFF
CDR3 DNA: TGTGCCAGCTCACCTGTCGCGGGGCCGACCTACAATGAGCAGTTCTTC

J gene: TRBJ1-1
clone size: .
D gene: TRBD1
CDR3 length: 16
V gene: TRBV2
CDR3 protein: CASSEAHRGGYTEAFF
CDR3 DNA: TGTGCCAGCAGTGAGGCCCACAGGGGTGGGTACACTGAAGCTTTCTTT

J gene: TRBJ2-7
clone size: many
D gene: TRBD1
CDR3 length: 13
V gene: TRBV6-4
CDR3 protein: CASRQGGSYEQYF
CDR3 DNA: TGTGCCAGCCGACAGGGGGGCTCCTACGAGCAGTACTTC

J gene: TRBJ2-7
clone size: many
D gene: .
CDR3 length: 14
V gene: TRBV20-1
CDR3 protein: CSARGRGRVYEQYF
CDR3 DNA: TGCAGTGCTAGAGGGAGGGGCAGGGTGTACGAGCAGTACTTC

J gene: TRBJ2-3
clone size: many
D gene: .
CDR3 length: 12
V gene: TRBV12-3/TRBV12-4
CDR3 protein: CASTRGADTQYF
CDR3 DNA: TGTGCCAGCACCCGGGGAGCAGATACGCAGTATTTT

J gene: TRBJ1-1
clone size: few
D gene: .
CDR3 length: 17
V gene: TRBV20-1
CDR3 protein: CSARDLQPPRGDTEAFF
CDR3 DNA: TGCAGTGCTAGAGATTTGCAGCCTCCTAGAGGGGACACTGAAGCTTTCTTT